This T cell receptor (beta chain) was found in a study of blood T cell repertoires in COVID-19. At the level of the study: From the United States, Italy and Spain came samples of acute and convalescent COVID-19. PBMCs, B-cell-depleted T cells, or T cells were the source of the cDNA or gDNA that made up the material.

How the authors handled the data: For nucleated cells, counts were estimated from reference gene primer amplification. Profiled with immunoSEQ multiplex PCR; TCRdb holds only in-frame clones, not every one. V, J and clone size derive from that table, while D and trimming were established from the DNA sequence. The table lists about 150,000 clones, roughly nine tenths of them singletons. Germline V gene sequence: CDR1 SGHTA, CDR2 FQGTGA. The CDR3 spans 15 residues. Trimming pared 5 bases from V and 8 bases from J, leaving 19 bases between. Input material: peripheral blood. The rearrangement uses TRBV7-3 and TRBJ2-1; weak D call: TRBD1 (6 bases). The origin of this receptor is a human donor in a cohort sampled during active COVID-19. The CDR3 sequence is CASSPTGNPDHEQFF. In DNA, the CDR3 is TGTGCCAGCAGCCCAACAGGGAACCCTGACCATGAGCAGTTCTTC. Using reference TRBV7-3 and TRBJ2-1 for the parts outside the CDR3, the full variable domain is GAGVSQTPSNKVTEKGKYVELRCDPISGHTALYWYRQSLGQGPEFLIYFQGTGAADDSGLPNDRFFAVRPEGSVSTLKIQRTERGDSAVYLCASSPTGNPDHEQFFGPGTRLTVL.